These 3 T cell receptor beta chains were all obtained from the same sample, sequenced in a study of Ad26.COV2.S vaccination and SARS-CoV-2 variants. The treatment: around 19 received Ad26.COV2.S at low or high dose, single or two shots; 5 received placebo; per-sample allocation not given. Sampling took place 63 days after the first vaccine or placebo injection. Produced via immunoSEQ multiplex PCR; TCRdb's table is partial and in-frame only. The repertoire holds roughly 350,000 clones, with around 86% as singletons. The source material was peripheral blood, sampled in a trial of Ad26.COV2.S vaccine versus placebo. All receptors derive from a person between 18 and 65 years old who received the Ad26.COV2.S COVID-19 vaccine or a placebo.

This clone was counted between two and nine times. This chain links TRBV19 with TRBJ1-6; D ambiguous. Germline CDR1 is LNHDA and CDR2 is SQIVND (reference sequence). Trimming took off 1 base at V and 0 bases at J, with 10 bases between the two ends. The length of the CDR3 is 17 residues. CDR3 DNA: TGTGCCAGTAGTATAGTTCCAGCGAGCTCCTATAATTCACCCCTCCACTTT. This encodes CASSIVPASSYNSPLHF. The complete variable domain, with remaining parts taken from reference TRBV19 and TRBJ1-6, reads DGGITQSPKYLFRKEGQNVTLSCEQNLNHDAMYWYRQDPGQGLRLIYYSQIVNDFQKGDIAEGYSVSREKKESFPLTVTSAQKNPTAFYLCASSIVPASSYNSPLHFGNGTRLTVT.

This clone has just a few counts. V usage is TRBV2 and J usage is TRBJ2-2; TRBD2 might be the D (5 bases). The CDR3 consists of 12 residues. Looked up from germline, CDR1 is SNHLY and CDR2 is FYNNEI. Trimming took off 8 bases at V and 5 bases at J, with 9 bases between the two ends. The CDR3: CASPRDTGELFF. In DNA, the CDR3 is TGTGCCAGCCCCCGGGATACCGGGGAGCTGTTTTTT.

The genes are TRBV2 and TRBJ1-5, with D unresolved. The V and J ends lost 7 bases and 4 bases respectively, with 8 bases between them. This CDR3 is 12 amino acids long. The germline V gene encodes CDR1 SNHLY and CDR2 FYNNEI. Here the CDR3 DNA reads TGTGCCAGCACCTCACGGAATCAGCCCCAGCATTTT. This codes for CASTSRNQPQHF.